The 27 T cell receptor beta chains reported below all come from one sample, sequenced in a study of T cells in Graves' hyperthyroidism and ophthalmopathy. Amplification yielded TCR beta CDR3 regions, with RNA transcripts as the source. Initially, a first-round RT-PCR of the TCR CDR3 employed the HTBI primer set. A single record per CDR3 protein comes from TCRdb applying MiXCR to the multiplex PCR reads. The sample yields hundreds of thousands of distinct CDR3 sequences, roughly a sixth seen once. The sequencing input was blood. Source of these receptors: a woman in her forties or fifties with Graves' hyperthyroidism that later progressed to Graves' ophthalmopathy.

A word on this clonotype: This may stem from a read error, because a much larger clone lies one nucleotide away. CDR3 nucleotide sequence: TGTGCCAGCTCACAGAGGGAGGGCACTGAAACTTTCTTT. It yields the protein CASSQREGTETFF. The chain combines TRBV18 with TRBJ1-1; D ambiguous. CDR3 length: 13 residues. Per the germline V gene, CDR1 is KGHSH and CDR2 is LQKENI.

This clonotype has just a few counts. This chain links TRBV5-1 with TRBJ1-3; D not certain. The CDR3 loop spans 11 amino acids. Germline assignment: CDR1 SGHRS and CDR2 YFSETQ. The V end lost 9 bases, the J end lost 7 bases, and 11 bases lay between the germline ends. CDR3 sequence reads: CAISPRNTIYF. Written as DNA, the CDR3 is TGCGCCATCTCCCCCCGGAACACCATATATTTT.

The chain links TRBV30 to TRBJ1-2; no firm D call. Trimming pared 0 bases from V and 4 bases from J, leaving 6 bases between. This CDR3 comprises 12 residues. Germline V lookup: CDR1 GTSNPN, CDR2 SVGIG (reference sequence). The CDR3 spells CAWSVLGYGYTF. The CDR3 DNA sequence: TGTGCCTGGAGTGTACTTGGCTATGGCTACACCTTC.

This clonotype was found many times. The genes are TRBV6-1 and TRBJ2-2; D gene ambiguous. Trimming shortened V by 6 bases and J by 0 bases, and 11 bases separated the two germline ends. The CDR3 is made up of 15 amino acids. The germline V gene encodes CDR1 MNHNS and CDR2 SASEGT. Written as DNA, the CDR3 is TGTGCCAGCAGACCGCCTACCACGAACACCGGGGAGCTGTTTTTT. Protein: CASRPPTTNTGELFF.

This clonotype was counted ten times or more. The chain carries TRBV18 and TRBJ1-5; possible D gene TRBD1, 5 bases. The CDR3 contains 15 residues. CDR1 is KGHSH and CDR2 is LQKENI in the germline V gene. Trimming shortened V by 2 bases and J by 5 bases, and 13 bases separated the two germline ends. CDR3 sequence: CASSPFGGRDQPQHF. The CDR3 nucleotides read TGTGCCAGCTCACCATTCGGGGGACGTGATCAGCCCCAGCATTTT.

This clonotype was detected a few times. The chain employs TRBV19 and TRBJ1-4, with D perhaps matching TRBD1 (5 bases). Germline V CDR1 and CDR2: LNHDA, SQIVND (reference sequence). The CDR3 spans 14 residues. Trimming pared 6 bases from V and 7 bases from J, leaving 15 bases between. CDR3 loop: CASRRVPGVEKLFF. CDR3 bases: TGTGCCAGTAGGAGAGTCCCGGGGGTTGAAAAACTGTTTTTT.

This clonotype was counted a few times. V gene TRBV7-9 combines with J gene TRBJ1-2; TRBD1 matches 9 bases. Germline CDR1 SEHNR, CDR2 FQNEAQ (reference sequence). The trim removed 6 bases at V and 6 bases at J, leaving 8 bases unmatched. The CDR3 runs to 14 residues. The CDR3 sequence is CASSLRTGANGYTF. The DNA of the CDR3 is TGTGCCAGCAGTCTAAGGACAGGGGCGAATGGCTACACCTTC.

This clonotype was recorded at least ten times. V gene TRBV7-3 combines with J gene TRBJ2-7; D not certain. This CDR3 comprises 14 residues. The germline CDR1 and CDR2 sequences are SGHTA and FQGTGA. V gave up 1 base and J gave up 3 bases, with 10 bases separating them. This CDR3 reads CASSLRAGNYEQYF. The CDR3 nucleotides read TGTGCCAGCAGCTTAAGGGCAGGTAACTACGAGCAGTACTTC.

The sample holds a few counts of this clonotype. CDR3 nucleotide sequence: TGTGCCAGCACCACTCAGGGGACTGAAGCTTTCTTT. Translated: CASTTQGTEAFF. The chain combines TRBV6-1 with TRBJ1-1; a weak D match, TRBD1 (6 bases). The CDR3 consists of 12 residues. V was clipped by 7 bases and J by 5 bases, with 11 bases between them. CDR1 and CDR2 (germline): MNHNS, SASEGT.

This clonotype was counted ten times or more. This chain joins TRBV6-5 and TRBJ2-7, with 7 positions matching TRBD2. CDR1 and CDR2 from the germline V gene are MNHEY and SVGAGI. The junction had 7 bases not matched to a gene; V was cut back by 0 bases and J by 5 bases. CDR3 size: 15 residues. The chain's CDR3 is CASSYSAGAGDEQYF. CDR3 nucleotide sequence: TGTGCCAGCAGTTACTCAGCCGGGGCGGGGGACGAGCAGTACTTC.

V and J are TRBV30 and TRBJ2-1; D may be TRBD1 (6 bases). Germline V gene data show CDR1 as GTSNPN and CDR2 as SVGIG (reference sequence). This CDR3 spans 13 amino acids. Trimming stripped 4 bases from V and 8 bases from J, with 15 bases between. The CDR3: CAWKISGGDEQFF. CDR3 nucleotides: TGTGCCTGGAAAATAAGTGGGGGCGATGAGCAGTTCTTC.

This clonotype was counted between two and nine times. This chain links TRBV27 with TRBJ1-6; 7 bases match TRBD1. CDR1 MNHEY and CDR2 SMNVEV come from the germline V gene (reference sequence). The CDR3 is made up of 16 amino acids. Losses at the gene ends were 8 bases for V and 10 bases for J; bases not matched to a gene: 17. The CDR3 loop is CASRTQQGLTGSPLHF. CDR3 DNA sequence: TGTGCCAGCCGTACTCAACAGGGGTTAACTGGCTCACCCCTCCACTTT.

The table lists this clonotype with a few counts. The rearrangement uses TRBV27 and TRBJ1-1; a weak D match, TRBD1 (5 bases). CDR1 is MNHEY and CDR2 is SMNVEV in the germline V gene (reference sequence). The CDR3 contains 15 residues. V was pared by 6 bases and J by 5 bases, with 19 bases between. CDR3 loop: CASRWGGRVGTEAFF. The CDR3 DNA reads TGTGCCAGCAGGTGGGGGGGGAGGGTAGGTACTGAAGCTTTCTTT.

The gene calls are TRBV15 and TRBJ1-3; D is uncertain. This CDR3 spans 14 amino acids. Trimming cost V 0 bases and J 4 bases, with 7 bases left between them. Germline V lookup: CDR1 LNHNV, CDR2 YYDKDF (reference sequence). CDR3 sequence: CATSRDRGGNTIYF. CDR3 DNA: TGTGCCACCAGCAGAGATAGAGGCGGAAACACCATATATTTT. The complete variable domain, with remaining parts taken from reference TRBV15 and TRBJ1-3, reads DAMVIQNPRYQVTQFGKPVTLSCSQTLNHNVMYWYQQKSSQAPKLLFHYYDKDFNNEADTPDNFQSRRPNTSFCFLDIRSPGLGDTAMYLCATSRDRGGNTIYFGEGSWLTVV.

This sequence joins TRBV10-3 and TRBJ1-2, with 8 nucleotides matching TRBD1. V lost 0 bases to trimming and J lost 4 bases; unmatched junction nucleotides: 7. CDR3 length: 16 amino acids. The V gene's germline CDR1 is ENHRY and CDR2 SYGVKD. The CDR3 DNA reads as TGTGCCATCAGTGAGTCCTGGATTACAGGGGGCTATGGCTACACCTTC. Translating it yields CAISESWITGGYGYTF.

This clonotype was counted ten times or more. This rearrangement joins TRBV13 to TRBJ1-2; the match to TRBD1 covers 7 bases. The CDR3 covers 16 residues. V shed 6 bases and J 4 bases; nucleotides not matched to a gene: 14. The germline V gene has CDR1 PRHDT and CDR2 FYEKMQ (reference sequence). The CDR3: CASRPVRDRSPYGYTF. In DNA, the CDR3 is TGTGCCAGCAGACCCGTCCGGGACAGAAGTCCCTATGGCTACACCTTC.

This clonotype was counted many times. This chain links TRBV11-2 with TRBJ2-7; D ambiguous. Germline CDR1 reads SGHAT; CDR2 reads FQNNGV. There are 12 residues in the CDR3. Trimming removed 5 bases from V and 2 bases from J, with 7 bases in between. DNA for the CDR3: TGTGCCAGCAGCCCCCGACCCTACGAGCAGTACTTC. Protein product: CASSPRPYEQYF.

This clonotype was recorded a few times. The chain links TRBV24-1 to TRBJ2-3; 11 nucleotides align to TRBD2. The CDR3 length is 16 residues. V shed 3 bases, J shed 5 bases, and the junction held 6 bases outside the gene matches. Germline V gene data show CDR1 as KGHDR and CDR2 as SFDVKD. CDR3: CATSDAVAGGIDTQYF. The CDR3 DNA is TGTGCCACCAGTGATGCAGTAGCGGGGGGGATAGATACGCAGTATTTT.

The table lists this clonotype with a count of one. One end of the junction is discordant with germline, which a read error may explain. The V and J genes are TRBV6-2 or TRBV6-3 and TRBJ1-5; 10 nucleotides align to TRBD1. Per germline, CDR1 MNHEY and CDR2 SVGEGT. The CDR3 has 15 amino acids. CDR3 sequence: CASSGTGERNQPQHF. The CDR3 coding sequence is TGCGCCAGCAGCGGGACAGGGGAACGCAATCAGCCCCAGCATTTT.

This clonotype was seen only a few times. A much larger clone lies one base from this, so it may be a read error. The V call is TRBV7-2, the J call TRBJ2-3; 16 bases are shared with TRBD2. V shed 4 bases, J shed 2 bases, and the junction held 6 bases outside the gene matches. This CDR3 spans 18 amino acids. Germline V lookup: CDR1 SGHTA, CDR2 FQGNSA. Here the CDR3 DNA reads TGTGCCAGCAGCTCGGGACTAGCGGGGGGGTACTCCACAGATACGCAGTATTTT. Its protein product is CASSSGLAGGYSTDTQYF.

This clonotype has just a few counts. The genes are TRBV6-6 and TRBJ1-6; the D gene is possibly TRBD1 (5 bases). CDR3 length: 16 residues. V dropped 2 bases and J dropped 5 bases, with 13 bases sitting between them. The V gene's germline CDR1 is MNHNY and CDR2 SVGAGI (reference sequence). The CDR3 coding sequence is TGTGCCAGCAGTTACCTCGTGGGACTTAATAATTCACCCCTCCACTTT. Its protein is CASSYLVGLNNSPLHF.

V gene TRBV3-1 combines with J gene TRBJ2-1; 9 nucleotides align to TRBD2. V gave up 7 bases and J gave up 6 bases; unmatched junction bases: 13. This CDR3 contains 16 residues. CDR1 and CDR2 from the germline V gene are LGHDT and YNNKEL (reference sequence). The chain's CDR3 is CASTLGLGGGVNEQFF. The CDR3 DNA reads TGTGCCAGCACCCTCGGTTTGGGCGGGGGGGTCAATGAGCAGTTCTTC.

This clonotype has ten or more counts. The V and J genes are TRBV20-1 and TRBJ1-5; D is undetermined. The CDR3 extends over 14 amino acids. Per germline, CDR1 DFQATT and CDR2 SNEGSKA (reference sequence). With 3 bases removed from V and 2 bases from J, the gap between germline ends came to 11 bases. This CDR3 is CSASSYIGNQPQHF. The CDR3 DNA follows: TGCAGTGCTAGTTCGTATATCGGCAATCAGCCCCAGCATTTT.

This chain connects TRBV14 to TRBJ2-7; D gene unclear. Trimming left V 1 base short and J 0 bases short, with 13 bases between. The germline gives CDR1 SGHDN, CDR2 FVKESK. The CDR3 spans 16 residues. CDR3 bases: TGTGCCAGCAGCCAAGGATATCCCAAGAGCTCCTACGAGCAGTACTTC. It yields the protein CASSQGYPKSSYEQYF.

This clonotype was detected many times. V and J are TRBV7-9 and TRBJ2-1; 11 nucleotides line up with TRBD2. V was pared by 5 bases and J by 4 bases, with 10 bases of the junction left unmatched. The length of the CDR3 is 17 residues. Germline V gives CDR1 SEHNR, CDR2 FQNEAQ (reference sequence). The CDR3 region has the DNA TGTGCCAGCAGCCGTGCCACACTAGCGGGGGCATACAATGAGCAGTTCTTC. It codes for CASSRATLAGAYNEQFF. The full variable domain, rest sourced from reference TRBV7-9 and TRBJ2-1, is DTGVSQNPRHKITKRGQNVTFRCDPISEHNRLYWYRQTLGQGPEFLTYFQNEAQLEKSRLLSDRFSAERPKGSFSTLEIQRTEQGDSAMYLCASSRATLAGAYNEQFFGPGTRLTVL.

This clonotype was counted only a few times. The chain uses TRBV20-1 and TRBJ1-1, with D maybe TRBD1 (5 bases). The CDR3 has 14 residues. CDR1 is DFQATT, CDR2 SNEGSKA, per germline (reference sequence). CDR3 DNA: TGCAGGGCAAACCCGACAGTCATGAACACTGAAGCTTTCTTT. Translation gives CRANPTVMNTEAFF.

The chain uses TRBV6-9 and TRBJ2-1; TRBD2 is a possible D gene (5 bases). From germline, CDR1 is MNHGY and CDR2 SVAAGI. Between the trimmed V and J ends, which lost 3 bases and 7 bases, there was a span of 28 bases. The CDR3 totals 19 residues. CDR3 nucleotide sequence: TGTGCCAGCAGTTACACCCCACCGTATCCGGGAAGCGAGTGGAATGAGCAGTTCTTC. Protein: CASSYTPPYPGSEWNEQFF.